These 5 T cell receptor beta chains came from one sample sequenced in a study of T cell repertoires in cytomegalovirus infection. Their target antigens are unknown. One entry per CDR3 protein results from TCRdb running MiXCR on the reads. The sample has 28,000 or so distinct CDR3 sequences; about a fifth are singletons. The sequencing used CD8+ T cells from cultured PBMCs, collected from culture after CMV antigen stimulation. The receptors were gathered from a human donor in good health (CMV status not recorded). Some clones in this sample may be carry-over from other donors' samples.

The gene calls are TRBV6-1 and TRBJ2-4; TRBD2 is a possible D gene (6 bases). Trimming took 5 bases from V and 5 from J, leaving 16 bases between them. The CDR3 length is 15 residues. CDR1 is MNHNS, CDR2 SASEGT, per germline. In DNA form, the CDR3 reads TGTGCCAGCAGTACAACCGTCGGCGGGGAAAACATTCAGTACTTC. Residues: CASSTTVGGENIQYF.

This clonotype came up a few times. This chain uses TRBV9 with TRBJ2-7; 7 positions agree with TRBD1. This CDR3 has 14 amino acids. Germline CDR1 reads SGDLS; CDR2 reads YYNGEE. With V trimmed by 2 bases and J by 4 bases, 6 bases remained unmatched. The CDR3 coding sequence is TGTGCCAGCAGCGTGGGGACAGACCCGTACGAGCAGTACTTC. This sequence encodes CASSVGTDPYEQYF.

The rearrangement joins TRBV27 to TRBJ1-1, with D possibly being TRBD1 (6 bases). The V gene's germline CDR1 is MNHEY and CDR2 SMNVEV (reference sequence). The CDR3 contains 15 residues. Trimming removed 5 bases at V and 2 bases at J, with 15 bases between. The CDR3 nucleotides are TGTGCCAGCAGTACCCGGACAGATATAAACACTGAAGCTTTCTTT. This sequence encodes CASSTRTDINTEAFF.

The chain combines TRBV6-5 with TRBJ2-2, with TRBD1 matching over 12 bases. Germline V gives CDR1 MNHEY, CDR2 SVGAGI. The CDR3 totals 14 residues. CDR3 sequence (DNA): TGTACCTCGAAGGGACAGGGGGCATCCGGGGAGCTGTTTTTT. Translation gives CTSKGQGASGELFF.

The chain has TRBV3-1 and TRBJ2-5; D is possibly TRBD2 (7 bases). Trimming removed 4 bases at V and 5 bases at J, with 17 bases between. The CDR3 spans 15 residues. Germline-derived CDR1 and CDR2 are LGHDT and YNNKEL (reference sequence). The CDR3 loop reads CASSPTAGAGETQYF. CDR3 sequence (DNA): TGTGCCAGCAGCCCTACCGCGGGGGCGGGGGAGACCCAGTACTTC.